These T cell receptor beta chains were read from a single sample in a study of blood T cell repertoires in COVID-19. Assay: immunoSEQ multiplex PCR; the TCRdb copy retains only in-frame clones and omits some. The repertoire holds about 500,000 clones, with about nine tenths as singletons. Sequencing was carried out using PBMCs or T cells enriched from blood (not recorded which). The receptors shown here come from a woman aged 18 to 35 who had recovered from COVID-19. Each CDR3 is given with its conserved first and last residue. A D gene is named only where the DNA matches it firmly. Clone sizes are given selectively: once, few, many, or a class where the clone is expanded.

length	V	size	D	J	CDR3	DNA
12	TRBV3-1/TRBV3-2	-	-	TRBJ1-1	CASSQGEGEAFF	TGTGCCAGCAGCCAGGGGGAGGGGGAAGCTTTCTTT
14	TRBV30	-	-	TRBJ1-3	CAWSGGVSGNTIYF	TGTGCCTGGAGTGGGGGGGTCTCTGGAAACACCATATATTTT
15	TRBV4-2	-	TRBD1	TRBJ1-2	CASSLLGQGDPGYTF	TGTGCCAGCAGCCTCCTAGGACAGGGAGACCCTGGCTACACCTTC
14	TRBV24-1	once	-	TRBJ2-1	CATESDLGGNEQFF	TGTGCCACCGAGAGCGATTTAGGGGGCAATGAGCAGTTCTTC
16	TRBV27	-	TRBD1	TRBJ1-2	CASSPAGTGIFYGYTF	TGTGCCAGCAGCCCCGCCGGGACAGGGATCTTCTATGGCTACACCTTC
14	TRBV5-1	-	-	TRBJ1-4	CASSLWVGGEKLFF	TGCGCCAGCAGCTTGTGGGTTGGCGGGGAAAAACTGTTTTTT
15	TRBV7-9	-	-	TRBJ1-2	CASSLASKGLDGYTF	TGTGCCAGCAGCTTAGCATCGAAGGGGCTTGATGGCTACACCTTC
13	TRBV29-1	-	-	TRBJ2-3	CSVADRSTDTQYF	TGCAGCGTTGCAGACAGGAGCACAGATACGCAGTATTTT
13	TRBV5-1	-	-	TRBJ2-2	CASSQTKPGELFF	TGCGCCAGCAGCCAGACTAAGCCCGGGGAGCTGTTTTTT
14	TRBV5-1	few	-	TRBJ2-1	CASSLGLVSNEQFF	TGCGCCAGCAGCTTGGGACTAGTTTCCAATGAGCAGTTCTTC
15	TRBV27	-	TRBD2	TRBJ2-7	CASSFGGEATYEQYF	TGTGCCAGCAGTTTTGGGGGGGAGGCCACCTACGAGCAGTACTTC
18	TRBV5-1	-	TRBD2	TRBJ2-1	CASSLPPRQLAGGHEQFF	TGCGCCAGCAGCTTGCCCCCACGGCAACTAGCGGGGGGGCATGAGCAGTTCTTC
15	TRBV2	-	TRBD2	TRBJ2-1	CASIQLILARNEQFF	TGTGCCAGCATCCAACTCATACTAGCGAGGAATGAGCAGTTCTTC
11	TRBV6-5	-	TRBD1	TRBJ1-1	CASTQGTEAFF	TGTGCCAGCACACAGGGGACTGAAGCTTTCTTT
15	TRBV5-6	-	TRBD1	TRBJ1-2	CASSSPGQGNYGYTF	TGTGCCAGCAGCTCGCCGGGACAGGGTAACTATGGCTACACCTTC
14	TRBV5-1	-	TRBD1	TRBJ1-5	CASSDGTGDQPQHF	TGCGCCAGCAGCGACGGGACAGGGGATCAGCCCCAGCATTTT
17	TRBV7-9	-	-	TRBJ1-2	CASSSRTYRARDYGYTF	TGTGCCAGCAGCTCAAGAACCTACAGGGCGCGGGACTATGGCTACACCTTC
15	TRBV11-2	-	TRBD2	TRBJ2-3	CASSSIAGYTDTQYF	TGTGCCAGCAGCTCCATAGCGGGGTATACAGATACGCAGTATTTT
16	TRBV6-4	-	TRBD1	TRBJ1-2	CASSPTGTGGAGGYTF	TGTGCCAGCAGTCCTACCGGGACAGGGGGTGCAGGAGGCTACACCTTC
16	TRBV27	-	TRBD1	TRBJ1-3	CASRTGGTFSGNTIYF	TGTGCCAGCAGGACAGGGGGGACATTCTCTGGAAACACCATATATTTT
13	TRBV10-3	-	-	TRBJ2-3	CAISRPEGDTQYF	TGTGCCATCAGTCGACCCGAGGGAGATACGCAGTATTTT
17	TRBV5-1	-	TRBD2	TRBJ2-7	CASSFGTSGGRRGEQYF	TGCGCCAGCAGCTTCGGGACTAGCGGGGGCCGCAGAGGTGAGCAGTACTTC
13	TRBV20-1	-	-	TRBJ1-1	CSASLQGIPEAFF	TGCAGTGCTAGTCTCCAGGGGATACCTGAAGCTTTCTTT
14	TRBV19	-	TRBD2	TRBJ2-3	CASKAGGFTDTQYF	TGTGCCAGTAAGGCGGGGGGCTTCACAGATACGCAGTATTTT
15	TRBV19	-	-	TRBJ2-1	CASSSTGGVAITQFF	TGTGCCAGTAGTAGCACCGGGGGAGTAGCCATTACTCAGTTCTTC
16	TRBV7-3	-	-	TRBJ2-7	CASSPPGAPPFYEQYF	TGTGCCAGCAGCCCCCCAGGGGCCCCCCCTTTCTACGAGCAGTACTTC
15	TRBV27	-	TRBD1	TRBJ2-7	CASSLRTGNYNEQYF	TGTGCCAGCAGTCTGCGGACAGGGAACTACAACGAGCAGTACTTC
14	TRBV4-1	-	TRBD1	TRBJ1-1	CASSHGQGQTEAFF	TGCGCCAGCAGCCACGGACAGGGGCAAACTGAAGCTTTCTTT
15	TRBV19	-	-	TRBJ1-5	CASSNPPGVGQPQHF	TGTGCCAGTAGCAATCCACCAGGGGTGGGGCAGCCCCAGCATTTT
16	TRBV30	-	TRBD1	TRBJ1-4	CAWSLTGGRGLEKLFF	TGTGCCTGGAGTTTAACCGGGGGCAGGGGGCTCGAAAAACTGTTTTTT
15	TRBV2	-	-	TRBJ2-7	CASSDETSSSYEQYF	TGTGCCAGCAGTGACGAAACTTCTAGCTCCTACGAGCAGTACTTC
14	TRBV2	once	TRBD1	TRBJ2-5	CASSEPTGGETQYF	TGTGCCAGCAGTGAACCGACAGGGGGAGAGACCCAGTACTTC
14	TRBV7-2	few	-	TRBJ1-1	CASSFGPDGIEAFF	TGTGCCAGCAGCTTTGGGCCGGACGGGATTGAAGCTTTCTTT
16	TRBV19	-	TRBD2	TRBJ2-2	CASSKDRGGNTGELFF	TGTGCCAGTAGTAAGGACCGGGGGGGGAACACCGGGGAGCTGTTTTTT
14	TRBV7-7	-	-	TRBJ2-3	CASSLGGTENTQYF	TGTGCTAGCAGCTTAGGGGGGACAGAGAATACGCAGTATTTT
13	TRBV9	-	-	TRBJ1-3	CASSLEAGNTIYF	TGTGCCAGCAGCTTGGAGGCGGGAAACACCATATATTTT
14	TRBV29-1	-	TRBD1	TRBJ1-1	CSVHGTGGVTEAFF	TGCAGCGTTCACGGGACAGGGGGTGTAACTGAAGCTTTCTTT
12	TRBV2	-	-	TRBJ1-4	CASSEGGEKLFF	TGTGCCAGCAGTGAGGGGGGGGAAAAACTGTTTTTT
16	TRBV11-2	-	TRBD2	TRBJ2-7	CASSLDLTSVGHEQYF	TGTGCCAGCAGCTTAGATCTAACTAGCGTGGGCCACGAGCAGTACTTC
13	TRBV11-2	-	-	TRBJ2-1	CASSLGLNNEQFF	TGTGCCAGCAGCTTAGGACTCAACAATGAGCAGTTCTTC
16	TRBV10-3	-	TRBD2	TRBJ2-1	CAISALGSGGVDEQFF	TGTGCCATCAGTGCCCTAGGGAGCGGGGGGGTCGATGAGCAGTTCTTC
16	TRBV7-2	-	TRBD1	TRBJ1-2	CASSLGPGTARYGYTF	TGTGCCAGCAGCTTGGGACCCGGGACAGCTCGCTATGGCTACACCTTC
14	TRBV15	-	-	TRBJ2-3	CATSSGISTDTQYF	TGTGCCACCAGCAGCGGGATTAGCACAGATACGCAGTATTTT